These T cell receptor beta chains were read from a single sample in a study. TCRdb re-called the RT-PCR reads with MiXCR, one entry per CDR3 protein. Of hundreds of thousands of distinct CDR3 sequences listed, approximately 15% are singletons. Material: memory CD4+ T cells from blood. The receptors stem from a female donor in good health, serving as a healthy control. The CDR3 runs from the conserved cysteine through the conserved F or W. Fields, in order: D gene, clone size, V gene, J gene, CDR3 protein, CDR3 DNA. D genes are given only for firm matches. Clone size is given for some rows only: seen once, a few or many times, or a class if the clone is expanded.

TRBD2	many	TRBV12-3/TRBV12-4	TRBJ2-1	CASSKRDYRETEQFF	TGTGCCAGCAGCAAAAGGGACTATCGGGAGACTGAGCAGTTCTTC
NA	NA	TRBV5-1	TRBJ1-2	CASSVHNGDNIF	TGCGCCAGCAGCGTCCATAATGGGGACAACATCTTC
TRBD2	few	TRBV7-9	TRBJ2-1	CASSRGTSGSFDEQFF	TGTGCCAGCAGCCGAGGGACTAGCGGGAGTTTCGATGAGCAGTTCTTC
TRBD1	NA	TRBV4-2	TRBJ1-3	CASSQDARGTRLSGNTIYF	TGTGCCAGCAGCCAAGATGCCAGGGGGACTCGGCTATCTGGAAACACCATATATTTT
TRBD2	many	TRBV7-2	TRBJ2-7	CASSRGGTSGHSYEQYF	TGTGCCAGCAGCCGTGGGGGAACTAGCGGGCACTCCTACGAGCAGTACTTC
NA	few	TRBV7-2	TRBJ1-2	CASSRPRVQSNYGYTF	TGTGCCAGCAGCCGCCCCCGGGTACAGTCCAACTATGGCTACACCTTC
NA	once	TRBV28	TRBJ2-3	CASSSSTGIPSTDTQYF	TGTGCCAGCAGTTCCTCAACAGGGATCCCTAGCACAGATACGCAGTATTTT
NA	many	TRBV20-1	TRBJ1-1	CSARPGSGGTEAFF	TGCAGTGCACGCCCTGGGAGCGGGGGCACTGAAGCTTTCTTT
NA	many	TRBV20-1	TRBJ1-4	CSAPTSKGEKLFF	TGCAGTGCCCCGACATCGAAGGGTGAAAAACTGTTTTTT
NA	NA	TRBV28	TRBJ2-7	CASSPPNMGFQYF	TGTGCCAGCAGTCCCCCGAATATGGGTTTTCAGTACTTC
TRBD1	NA	TRBV5-1	TRBJ2-7	CASRDVPGQGAYEQYF	TGCGCCAGCAGGGATGTGCCGGGACAGGGGGCTTACGAGCAGTACTTC
TRBD2	few	TRBV4-1	TRBJ2-1	CASSQILAGVPNEQFF	TGCGCCAGCAGCCAAATACTAGCGGGAGTTCCAAATGAGCAGTTCTTC
NA	many	TRBV29-1	TRBJ2-1	CSAEDWGYNEQFF	TGCAGCGCCGAAGACTGGGGCTACAATGAGCAGTTCTTC
TRBD1	NA	TRBV7-8	TRBJ2-1	CASSLRGRDEQFF	TGTGCCAGCAGCTTAAGGGGGCGGGATGAGCAGTTCTTC
TRBD1	NA	TRBV28	TRBJ1-5	CASSPGQGLVSNQPQHF	TGTGCCAGCAGCCCGGGACAGGGGTTGGTTAGCAATCAGCCCCAGCATTTT
TRBD2	few	TRBV6-1	TRBJ2-1	CASSASGGDFNEQFF	TGTGCCAGCAGTGCTAGCGGAGGAGACTTCAATGAGCAGTTCTTC
TRBD2	NA	TRBV5-6	TRBJ2-7	CASSLGKPSGAYEQYF	TGTGCCAGCAGCTTAGGTAAGCCTAGCGGGGCCTACGAGCAGTACTTC
NA	many	TRBV10-3	TRBJ1-2	CAIGPGASDGYTF	TGTGCCATCGGCCCAGGGGCGTCAGATGGCTACACCTTC
TRBD2	NA	TRBV7-3	TRBJ2-2	CASSTLGTSGGGELFF	TGTGCCAGCAGCACCCTGGGGACTAGCGGAGGCGGGGAGCTGTTTTTT
NA	NA	TRBV24-1	TRBJ2-2	CATSDFPTKGTGELFF	TGTGCCACCAGTGATTTTCCCACCAAAGGGACCGGGGAGCTGTTTTTT
NA	NA	TRBV30	TRBJ1-1	CAWSGQVGTEAFF	TGTGCCTGGAGTGGGCAGGTAGGCACTGAAGCTTTCTTT
TRBD1	few	TRBV7-2	TRBJ2-7	CASSVTGEPYSYEQYF	TGTGCCAGCAGCGTGACAGGGGAGCCATACTCCTACGAGCAGTACTTC
TRBD2	few	TRBV24-1	TRBJ2-3	CATSDMGLDTDTQYF	TGTGCCACCAGTGATATGGGACTAGACACAGATACGCAGTATTTT
NA	many	TRBV6-5	TRBJ2-7	CASSYSGGADYEQYF	TGTGCCAGCAGTTACTCAGGGGGAGCTGACTACGAGCAGTACTTC
NA	few	TRBV15	TRBJ2-1	CATSSRGWGYNEQFF	TGTGCCACCAGCAGTCGCGGGTGGGGTTACAATGAGCAGTTCTTC
NA	many	TRBV29-1	TRBJ2-1	CSAASPNEQFF	TGCAGCGCTGCTAGCCCGAATGAGCAGTTCTTC
NA	NA	TRBV7-9	TRBJ1-6	CASNEGEILHF	TGTGCCAGCAACGAAGGGGAGATCCTCCACTTT
NA	few	TRBV12-3/TRBV12-4	TRBJ1-1	CAIQENRVATEAFF	TGTGCCATCCAGGAGAACAGGGTGGCCACTGAAGCTTTCTTT
NA	many	TRBV12-3/TRBV12-4	TRBJ2-3	CASRRTDTQYF	TGTGCCAGCAGGAGGACAGATACGCAGTATTTT
NA	NA	TRBV5-1	TRBJ2-5	CASSLATGWGETQYF	TGCGCCAGCAGCTTGGCCACAGGGTGGGGAGAGACCCAGTACTTC
NA	many	TRBV3-1	TRBJ2-1	CASSQAGRRQFF	TGTGCCAGCAGCCAAGCGGGACGAAGGCAGTTCTTC
NA	NA	TRBV7-9	TRBJ1-2	CASSPGRAGYGYTF	TGTGCCAGCAGCCCCGGCCGTGCGGGGTATGGCTACACCTTC
NA	few	TRBV6-6	TRBJ2-4	CASRGSLAKNIQYF	TGTGCCAGCCGTGGATCCTTAGCCAAAAACATTCAGTACTTC
NA	many	TRBV7-2	TRBJ2-3	CASSRDGTSTDTQYF	TGTGCCAGCAGTCGGGACGGGACAAGCACAGATACGCAGTATTTT
NA	many	TRBV20-1	TRBJ2-7	CSARLYEQYF	TGCAGTGCTCGACTCTACGAGCAGTACTTC
TRBD1	many	TRBV10-3	TRBJ1-2	CAISPGQGDYGYTF	TGTGCCATCAGCCCGGGACAGGGGGACTATGGCTACACCTTC
NA	NA	TRBV10-3	TRBJ1-4	CAISESRVTLSEKLFF	TGTGCCATCAGTGAGTCGAGAGTGACCCTCAGTGAAAAACTGTTTTTT
NA	NA	TRBV5-5	TRBJ2-5	CASSQEFQETQYF	TGTGCCAGCAGCCAAGAATTCCAAGAGACCCAGTACTTC
NA	few	TRBV9	TRBJ1-3	CASSVSYSGNTIYF	TGTGCCAGCAGCGTCAGTTACTCTGGAAACACCATATATTTT
TRBD2	NA	TRBV6-1	TRBJ2-4	CASSDRSGGAGDIQYF	TGTGCCAGCAGTGATCGGTCGGGGGGGGCTGGTGACATTCAGTACTTC
TRBD1	NA	TRBV20-1	TRBJ2-7	CSATTTDRGSYEQYF	TGCAGTGCTACAACTACTGACAGGGGCTCCTACGAGCAGTACTTC
NA	NA	TRBV2	TRBJ2-2	CASSEIGMNTGELFF	TGTGCCAGCAGTGAAATCGGGATGAACACCGGGGAGCTGTTTTTT
NA	many	TRBV5-1	TRBJ2-5	CASSGKTEAGTQYF	TGCGCCAGCAGCGGAAAGACAGAGGCGGGGACCCAGTACTTC
NA	few	TRBV7-2	TRBJ2-5	CASSSRVLKETQYF	TGTGCCAGCAGCTCAAGGGTCCTAAAAGAGACCCAGTACTTC
TRBD1	few	TRBV3-1	TRBJ2-7	CASSPRDRSYEQYF	TGTGCCAGCAGCCCCCGGGACAGATCCTACGAGCAGTACTTC
NA	many	TRBV5-4	TRBJ1-5	CASSLDSDQPQHF	TGTGCCAGCAGCCTGGACAGTGATCAGCCCCAGCATTTT
NA	NA	TRBV2	TRBJ2-3	CASSVTWGTDTQYF	TGTGCCAGCAGTGTGACGTGGGGCACAGATACGCAGTATTTT
NA	NA	TRBV28	TRBJ2-1	CASSWLLREQFF	TGTGCCAGCAGTTGGCTGTTGAGGGAGCAGTTCTTC
NA	many	TRBV20-1	TRBJ2-5	CSVPRQDGQETQYF	TGCAGTGTTCCCAGACAGGACGGCCAAGAGACCCAGTACTTC
TRBD1	NA	TRBV5-6	TRBJ1-2	CASRARDRGRGYTF	TGTGCCAGCAGGGCCCGGGACAGGGGTCGTGGCTACACCTTC
TRBD2	once	TRBV11-1	TRBJ2-3	CASSPRGGARDTQYF	TGTGCCAGCAGCCCGAGGGGAGGGGCGAGAGATACGCAGTATTTT
TRBD1	NA	TRBV2	TRBJ2-3	CASAGGTGDTQYF	TGTGCCAGCGCAGGCGGGACAGGAGATACGCAGTATTTT
TRBD2	many	TRBV6-2/TRBV6-3	TRBJ2-3	CASSYERGPTDTQYF	TGTGCCAGCAGTTATGAGCGGGGACCCACAGATACGCAGTATTTT
NA	few	TRBV27	TRBJ2-2	CASSLSGRVSGELFF	TGTGCCAGCAGTTTATCCGGCAGGGTTTCCGGGGAGCTGTTTTTT
TRBD2	many	TRBV6-5	TRBJ2-3	CASRRGRASDTQYF	TGTGCCAGCAGACGCGGGAGGGCCAGCGATACGCAGTATTTT
NA	few	TRBV5-4	TRBJ2-5	CASRSDYSRVTQYF	TGTGCCAGCAGGTCGGATTATTCAAGGGTGACCCAGTACTTC
NA	many	TRBV12-3/TRBV12-4	TRBJ2-3	CASRVAGTDTQYF	TGTGCCAGCAGGGTAGCGGGCACAGATACGCAGTATTTT